The clone carrying this T cell receptor (beta chain) was recorded only once. The data belong to a study of cytomegalovirus exposure and HLA in healthy donors. The germline CDR1 and CDR2 sequences are SGHTA and FQGNSA. V was clipped by 1 base and J by 3 bases, with 8 bases between them. CDR3 length: 14 residues. The PCR had 60 Vbeta and 13 Jbeta primers. Repertoires were generated with immunoSEQ multiplex PCR, while TCRdb's copy carries only in-frame clones and drops some. The table lists under 130,000 clones, around two thirds of them singletons. The chain couples TRBV7-2 to TRBJ2-3; D might be TRBD2 (5 bases). Material: PBMCs. The origin of this receptor is a woman between 45 and 65 years old in good health and CMV-seronegative. The DNA of the CDR3 is TGTGCCAGCAGCTTAGGTCCGGGAACAGATACGCAGTATTTT. As protein: CASSLGPGTDTQYF.